The 26 T cell receptor beta chains given below trace back to one sample, sequenced in a study of blood T cell repertoires in COVID-19. The data were produced by immunoSEQ multiplex PCR, yet TCRdb's version contains in-frame clones alone and is incomplete. The table includes just over 60,000 clones, more than 60% detected once. The sequencing input was peripheral blood. The receptors here all came from a man in his fifties or sixties with acute or convalescent COVID-19.

This clone was recorded only once. This chain connects TRBV19 to TRBJ2-5, with TRBD1 identical over 8 bases. Per germline, CDR1 LNHDA and CDR2 SQIVND (reference sequence). This CDR3 contains 14 residues. The junction had 6 bases not matched to a gene; V was cut back by 4 bases and J by 5 bases. The DNA of the CDR3 is TGTGCCAGTAGTAGACAGGGGTCGGGGGAGACCCAGTACTTC. Translating it yields CASSRQGSGETQYF.

This clone has just one count. The rearrangement joins TRBV18 to TRBJ1-3; 10 bases are a match to TRBD1. Germline V CDR1 and CDR2: KGHSH, LQKENI. Trimming at V came to 3 bases and at J to 4 bases, leaving 6 bases not matched to a gene. The CDR3 spans 16 residues. The CDR3 nucleotides are TGTGCCAGCTCACCCCAGGGACAGGGGTCCGGAAACACCATATATTTT. Translated, it gives CASSPQGQGSGNTIYF.

V usage is TRBV21-1 and J usage is TRBJ2-2; TRBD1, as called in the table, went unchecked against the DNA. TRBV21-1 is an annotated pseudogene. CDR3 length: 16 residues. The CDR3 region is CASSKVAQKGTGELFF. CDR3 nucleotide sequence: TGTGCCAGCAGCAAAGTGGCACAAAAGGGGACCGGGGAGCTGTTTTTT.

This clone was observed once. The V call is TRBV24-1, the J call TRBJ1-5; unclear D gene. Germline CDR1 reads KGHDR; CDR2 reads SFDVKD. V lost 5 bases, J lost 2 bases, and 6 bases lay in between. This CDR3 has 13 residues. CDR3 coding DNA: TGTGCCACCAGTGCGCAGGGCAATCAGCCCCAGCATTTT. Translated: CATSAQGNQPQHF.

This clone has more than one count but fewer than ten. This sequence joins TRBV11-2 and TRBJ2-5; 8 nucleotides line up with TRBD2. This CDR3 has 15 amino acids. With V trimmed by 4 bases and J by 6 bases, 10 bases remained unmatched. The V gene's germline CDR1 is SGHAT and CDR2 FQNNGV. The CDR3 coding sequence is TGTGCCAGCAGCTCCCATCCCGGGAGGGTGAAGACCCAGTACTTC. It translates to CASSSHPGRVKTQYF.

This clone turned up a few times. Other DNA sequences in this sample translate to the same CDR3. The chain is built from TRBV9 and TRBJ1-2; the D gene is possibly TRBD1 (6 bases). The germline CDR1 and CDR2 sequences are SGDLS and YYNGEE. The V end was cut by 3 bases, the J end by 0 bases, with 12 bases between. This CDR3 has 15 amino acids. Written as DNA, the CDR3 is TGTGCCAGCAGCGAACAGGGCCTAGCTAACTATGGCTACACCTTC. Translation: CASSEQGLANYGYTF.

This clone has just a few counts. This chain connects TRBV4-2 to TRBJ1-2, with TRBD1 as a possible D gene (5 bases). The CDR3 loop spans 13 amino acids. Trimming cost V 0 bases and J 5 bases, with 7 bases left between them. Germline V lookup: CDR1 LGHNA, CDR2 YNFKEQ. The chain's CDR3 is CASSQDGGYGYTF. The CDR3 DNA reads TGTGCCAGCAGCCAAGACGGGGGTTATGGCTACACCTTC.

V usage is TRBV27 and J usage is TRBJ1-6; a possible D gene is TRBD1 (5 bases). Trimming removed 1 base from V and 0 bases from J, with 13 bases in between. The CDR3 covers 18 residues. From germline, CDR1 is MNHEY and CDR2 SMNVEV (reference sequence). The DNA of the CDR3 is TGTGCCAGCAGTTTATTAGGCCGGGGGAGCTCCTATAATTCACCCCTCCACTTT. Amino acid sequence: CASSLLGRGSSYNSPLHF.

In this sample, this clone turned up a few times. The gene calls are TRBV6-2 or TRBV6-3 and TRBJ2-2; 9 bases match TRBD1. CDR1 and CDR2 (germline): MNHEY, SVGEGT. J was trimmed by 5 bases and V by 2 bases; bases with no gene match: 6. The CDR3 is made up of 16 amino acids. The CDR3 nucleotides are TGTGCCAGCAGTTACAGTACAGGGGGCTGGACCGGGGAGCTGTTTTTT. Amino acids: CASSYSTGGWTGELFF.

CDR3 amino acids: CASSLPGLGNNEQFF. The CDR3 DNA reads TGTGCCAGCAGCCTCCCGGGACTGGGAAACAATGAGCAGTTCTTC. V is TRBV7-9 and J is TRBJ2-1, with D perhaps TRBD2 (6 bases). In germline, CDR1 is SEHNR, CDR2 FQNEAQ (reference sequence). This CDR3 region has 15 residues. The V end was cut by 5 bases, the J end by 5 bases, with 16 bases between.

The V gene is TRBV9, the J gene TRBJ2-7; D might be TRBD1 (6 bases). V lost 3 bases, J lost 6 bases, and 19 bases lay in between. Germline values: CDR1 SGDLS, CDR2 YYNGEE. This CDR3 is 15 amino acids long. For the CDR3, the DNA is TGTGCCAGCAGCGGTGGTGGGCAGGGGCACGGCGAGCAGTACTTC. Amino acid sequence: CASSGGGQGHGEQYF.

In the case of this clone: The same CDR3 is also encoded by other DNA sequences in this sample. The gene calls are TRBV27 and TRBJ2-1; 8 bases fit TRBD2. Germline V gives CDR1 MNHEY, CDR2 SMNVEV (reference sequence). The CDR3 contains 15 residues. V shed 2 bases and J 2 bases; nucleotides not matched to a gene: 2. The CDR3 protein is CASSLVGLAYNEQFF. In DNA form, the CDR3 reads TGTGCCAGCAGTTTAGTGGGACTAGCCTACAATGAGCAGTTCTTC.

This clone was found a few times. The chain joins TRBV11-3 to TRBJ2-3; 11 positions match TRBD2. Germline V gene sequence: CDR1 SGHNT, CDR2 YENEEA. The V gene end was trimmed by 6 bases and the J gene end by 5 bases; junction bases not matched to a gene: 7. The CDR3 is 15 amino acids. The CDR3 loop is CASSLGLAGGDTQYF. The CDR3 nucleotides are TGTGCCAGCAGTCTTGGGCTAGCGGGAGGAGATACGCAGTATTTT.

The table lists this clone with a few counts. The chain carries TRBV6-6 and TRBJ1-2, with 10 bases aligning to TRBD1. The germline CDR1 and CDR2 sequences are MNHNY and SVGAGI (reference sequence). Trimming took 6 bases from V and 4 from J; bases not matched to a gene: 17. The length of the CDR3 is 18 residues. CDR3 loop: CASSRQGANERVLYGYTF. CDR3 in DNA: TGTGCCAGCAGCCGACAGGGGGCGAATGAAAGAGTCCTCTATGGCTACACCTTC.

The V gene is TRBV19, the J gene TRBJ1-1; D is uncertain. The germline CDR1 and CDR2 sequences are LNHDA and SQIVND (reference sequence). The CDR3 runs to 13 residues. Trimming took off 5 bases at V and 5 bases at J, with 12 bases between the two ends. This CDR3 reads CASSAQLETEAFF. CDR3 DNA: TGTGCCAGTAGTGCCCAATTGGAGACTGAAGCTTTCTTT.

This clone was detected once. Relative to the germline gene, one junction end is altered; a read error may explain this. This rearrangement joins TRBV7-2 to TRBJ2-7; 7 bases are a match to TRBD2. CDR1 is SGHTA, CDR2 FQGNSA, per germline. The CDR3 loop spans 12 amino acids. Here the CDR3 DNA reads TGTGCCAGCAGCCCCGGTCGGGGCGGGAGTCACTTC. The encoded protein is CASSPGRGGSHF.

The chain employs TRBV2 and TRBJ1-1; D might be TRBD1 (6 bases). The CDR3 extends over 13 amino acids. Trimming cost V 5 bases and J 0 bases, with 7 bases left between them. The V gene's germline CDR1 is SNHLY and CDR2 FYNNEI. CDR3 bases: TGTGCCAGCAGTTGGACAGTGAACACTGAAGCTTTCTTT. Protein product: CASSWTVNTEAFF. Complete variable domain (other parts from reference TRBV2 and TRBJ1-1): EPEVTQTPSHQVTQMGQEVILRCVPISNHLYFYWYRQILGQKVEFLVSFYNNEISEKSEIFDDQFSVERPDGSNFTLKIRSTKLEDSAMYFCASSWTVNTEAFFGQGTRLTVV.

The J gene is TRBJ2-1, the V gene TRBV7-2; 11 nucleotides match TRBD2. V lost 5 bases and J lost 6; bases outside the gene matches: 6. This CDR3 region has 15 residues. Germline-derived CDR1 and CDR2 are SGHTA and FQGNSA. CDR3 nucleotides: TGTGCCAGCAGCCCAACTAGCGGGAGTGTCAATGAGCAGTTCTTC. Protein: CASSPTSGSVNEQFF.

This clone was observed a few times. The chain joins TRBV9 to TRBJ2-5; no clear D. Germline assignment: CDR1 SGDLS and CDR2 YYNGEE. V was clipped by 1 base and J by 1 base, with 11 bases between them. This CDR3 has 15 residues. This chain's CDR3 is CASSVSGILQETQYF. In DNA form, the CDR3 reads TGTGCCAGCAGCGTATCAGGAATCCTCCAAGAGACCCAGTACTTC. Together with reference TRBV9 and TRBJ2-5, the CDR3 gives the full variable domain: DSGVTQTPKHLITATGQRVTLRCSPRSGDLSVYWYQQSLDQGLQFLIQYYNGEERAKGNILERFSAQQFPDLHSELNLSSLELGDSALYFCASSVSGILQETQYFGPGTRLLVL.

This chain joins TRBV5-1 and TRBJ2-3; D is uncertain. CDR1 and CDR2 (germline): SGHRS, YFSETQ. V was pared by 1 base and J by 3 bases, with 6 bases between. The CDR3 extends over 13 amino acids. The CDR3 is CASSLRLTDTQYF. CDR3 nucleotides: TGCGCCAGCAGCTTGCGGTTAACAGATACGCAGTATTTT.

This chain connects TRBV4-2 to TRBJ1-2; D not resolved. Germline CDR1 LGHNA, CDR2 YNFKEQ. The CDR3 length is 15 residues. V dropped 0 bases and J dropped 4 bases, with 12 bases sitting between them. The CDR3 loop is CASSQDTAQPYGYTF. In nucleotides, the CDR3 is TGTGCCAGCAGCCAAGATACTGCACAGCCCTATGGCTACACCTTC.

The chain couples TRBV20-1 to TRBJ1-2; possible D gene TRBD1, 5 bases. Per germline, CDR1 DFQATT and CDR2 SNEGSKA (reference sequence). The CDR3 totals 11 residues. CDR3 loop: CRPVGGNGYTF. In nucleotides, the CDR3 is TGCAGGCCGGTTGGGGGGAATGGCTACACCTTC.

The J gene is TRBJ1-1, the V gene TRBV5-6; no clear D gene. V lost 5 bases, J lost 0 bases, and 17 bases lay in between. The length of the CDR3 is 16 residues. The germline CDR1 and CDR2 sequences are SGHDT and YYEEEE. The CDR3 nucleotides read TGTGCCAGCAGAGCGGAAATTGCGGAATTGAACACTGAAGCTTTCTTT. Translation: CASRAEIAELNTEAFF.

This clone was observed once. This chain joins TRBV14 and TRBJ2-1; 12 positions match TRBD2. The J segment lost 7 bases and the V segment lost 4 bases, leaving 11 bases of the junction unmatched. Per germline, CDR1 SGHDN and CDR2 FVKESK. The CDR3 runs to 17 residues. CDR3 sequence reads: CASSRLTSGSFMNEQFF. The CDR3 DNA reads TGTGCCAGCAGCCGTTTGACTAGCGGGAGCTTTATGAATGAGCAGTTCTTC. The variable domain in full, with the rest retrieved from reference TRBV14 and TRBJ2-1, is EAGVTQFPSHSVIEKGQTVTLRCDPISGHDNLYWYRRVMGKEIKFLLHFVKESKQDESGMPNNRFLAERTGGTYSTLKVQPAELEDSGVYFCASSRLTSGSFMNEQFFGPGTRLTVL.

This chain links TRBV2 with TRBJ1-2; 10 nucleotides match TRBD1. Germline V gene lookup returns CDR1 SNHLY and CDR2 FYNNEI. The CDR3 is 14 amino acids. J was trimmed by 6 bases and V by 7 bases; bases with no gene match: 8. The CDR3 spells CASTIGTGVHGYTF. DNA of the CDR3: TGTGCCAGCACGATTGGGACAGGGGTTCATGGCTACACCTTC.

The CDR3 DNA reads TGTGCCAGCAGCATCCAGGCTGGAAACACCATATATTTT. This sequence encodes CASSIQAGNTIYF. The rearrangement joins TRBV6-5 to TRBJ1-3; D is unclear. The CDR3 covers 13 residues. CDR1 and CDR2 from the germline V gene are MNHEY and SVGAGI. Trimming removed 6 bases at V and 2 bases at J, with 8 bases between.